These T cell receptor beta chains were read from a single sample in a study of shared clonotypes between healthy human individuals. Assay used: immunoSEQ multiplex PCR; TCRdb lists only in-frame clones, some missing. The sample lists more than 500,000 clones; around 96% were seen once. Material for sequencing was naive CD8+ T cells sorted from blood. The source is a woman aged 25 to 39 in good health. Each CDR3 is given with its conserved first and last residue. The D gene is left open where the match is weak. Clone size is not always given. Where it is, it says once, few, many or a class for expanded clones.

D gene,V gene,clone size,J gene,CDR3 DNA,CDR3 protein
-,TRBV29-1,-,TRBJ1-2,TGCAGCGTTCCCCCCGGGAACAGGGACTATGGCTACACCTTC,CSVPPGNRDYGYTF
-,TRBV6-5,-,TRBJ2-7,TGTGCCAGCAGTTACTCGTCCGAGCAGTACTTC,CASSYSSEQYF
-,TRBV19,-,TRBJ2-1,TGTGCCAGTAGTGAAATCGAAGGGATCCATGAGCAGTTCTTC,CASSEIEGIHEQFF
-,TRBV28,once,TRBJ1-2,TGTGCCAGCAGTAGCGGGGGGGAAAACTATGGCTACACCTTC,CASSSGGENYGYTF
TRBD1,TRBV11-2,-,TRBJ1-3,TGTGCCAGCAGCTTAGGGGCCAGGGGGTATCTCTCTGGAAACACCATATATTTT,CASSLGARGYLSGNTIYF
-,TRBV28,few,TRBJ1-5,TGTGCCAGCAGTTTTGGTCAGCCCCAGCATTTT,CASSFGQPQHF
-,TRBV21-1,-,TRBJ1-2,TGTGCCAGCAGCTCCGAGGAGGGTATCAACGGCTACACCTTC,CASSSEEGINGYTF
-,TRBV7-9,-,TRBJ1-5,TGTGCCAGCAGCTCCCTCGGGTTTCGTGGCAATCAGCCCCAGCATTTT,CASSSLGFRGNQPQHF
TRBD2,TRBV29-1,-,TRBJ2-2,TGCAGCGTTGGCCTAGCGGGTGCCGGGGAGCTGTTTTTT,CSVGLAGAGELFF
-,TRBV30,-,TRBJ1-1,TGTGCCTGGGCCCGCGGCAGAGTTAGCACTGAAGCTTTCTTT,CAWARGRVSTEAFF
-,TRBV10-1,-,TRBJ2-1,TGCGCCAGCAGTGATAGCGTAAATGAGCAGTTCTTC,CASSDSVNEQFF
-,TRBV28,-,TRBJ1-5,TGTGCCAGCACCCCTGGGGGGTGGGTAGGAATTCAGCCCCAGCATTTT,CASTPGGWVGIQPQHF
TRBD2,TRBV6-1,-,TRBJ2-3,TGTGCCAGCAGTCAGTTGGGGGGAGGGCTAGATACGCAGTATTTT,CASSQLGGGLDTQYF
TRBD2,TRBV28,-,TRBJ2-7,TGTGCCAGCAGAGAACTAGCGGGCAACTCCTACGAGCAGTACTTC,CASRELAGNSYEQYF
-,TRBV5-8,-,TRBJ2-7,TGTGCCAGCAGCCCTGGGGTTTCACCCGAGGACGAGCAGTACTTC,CASSPGVSPEDEQYF
TRBD2,TRBV30,-,TRBJ2-5,TGTGCCTGGAGGGGAGGTAGCGGGAGTGGGGAGACCCAGTACTTC,CAWRGGSGSGETQYF
TRBD2,TRBV29-1,once,TRBJ2-3,TGCAGCGCCCGACTAGCGGGAGGGCCAAAGGGGACAGATACGCAGTATTTT,CSARLAGGPKGTDTQYF
-,TRBV6-5,-,TRBJ2-2,TGTGCCAGCAGCGGGAGTTACACCGGGGAGCTGTTTTTT,CASSGSYTGELFF
-,TRBV27,-,TRBJ2-7,TGTGCCAGCAGCTTGGCTTTTGGCTACGAGCAGTACTTC,CASSLAFGYEQYF
-,TRBV28,many,TRBJ1-5,TGTGCCAGCACCCGCAGGGAGCAGCCCCAGCATTTT,CASTRREQPQHF
TRBD2,TRBV7-9,once,TRBJ2-3,TGTGCCAGCAGCTTAGCCATTAGCGGGAGGGGAGATACGCAGTATTTT,CASSLAISGRGDTQYF
TRBD1,TRBV28,-,TRBJ2-2,TGTGCCAGCAGTTTCTTCATCATAAGGACAGGGACGAACACCGGGGAGCTGTTTTTT,CASSFFIIRTGTNTGELFF
-,TRBV7-9,-,TRBJ2-2,TGTGCCAGCGAGGGGGAGAACACCGGGGAGCTGTTTTTT,CASEGENTGELFF